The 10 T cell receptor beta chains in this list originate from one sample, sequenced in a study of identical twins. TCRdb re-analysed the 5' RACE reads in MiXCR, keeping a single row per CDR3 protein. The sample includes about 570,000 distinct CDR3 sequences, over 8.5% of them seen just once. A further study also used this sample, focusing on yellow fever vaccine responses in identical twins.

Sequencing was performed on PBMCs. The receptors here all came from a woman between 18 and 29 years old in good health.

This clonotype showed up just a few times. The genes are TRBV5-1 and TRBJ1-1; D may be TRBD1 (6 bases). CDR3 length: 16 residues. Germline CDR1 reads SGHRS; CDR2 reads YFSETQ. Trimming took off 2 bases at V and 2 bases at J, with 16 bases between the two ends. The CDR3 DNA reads TGCGCCAGCAGCTTTGGTGCAGACAGGTTCAACACTGAAGCTTTCTTT. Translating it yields CASSFGADRFNTEAFF.

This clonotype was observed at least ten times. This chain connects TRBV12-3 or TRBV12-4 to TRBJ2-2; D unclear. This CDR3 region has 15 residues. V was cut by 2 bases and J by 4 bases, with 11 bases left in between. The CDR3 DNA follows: TGTGCCAGCAGTTTAATAGTAATCAGCACCGGGGAGCTGTTTTTT. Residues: CASSLIVISTGELFF.

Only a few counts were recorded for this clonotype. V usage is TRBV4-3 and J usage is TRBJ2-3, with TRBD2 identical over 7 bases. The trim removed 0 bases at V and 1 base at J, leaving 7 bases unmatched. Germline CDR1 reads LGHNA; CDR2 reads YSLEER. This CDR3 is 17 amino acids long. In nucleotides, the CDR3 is TGCGCCAGCAGCCAAGATTTAACTAGCGACCGCACAGATACGCAGTATTTT. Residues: CASSQDLTSDRTDTQYF.

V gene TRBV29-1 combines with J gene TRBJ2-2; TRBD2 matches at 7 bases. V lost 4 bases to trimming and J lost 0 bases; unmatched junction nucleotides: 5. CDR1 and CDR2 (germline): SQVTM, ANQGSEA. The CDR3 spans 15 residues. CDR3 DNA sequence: TGCAGCGTTGTCCTAGCGGCTACGAACACCGGGGAGCTGTTTTTT. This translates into CSVVLAATNTGELFF.

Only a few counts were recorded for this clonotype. The CDR3 sequence is CSVVLSGGQRMNEAFF. Written as DNA, the CDR3 is TGCAGCGTTGTACTTTCAGGGGGCCAAAGGATGAATGAAGCTTTCTTT. This chain joins TRBV29-1 and TRBJ1-1, with 8 bases identical to TRBD1. CDR1 is SQVTM and CDR2 is ANQGSEA in the germline V gene. The CDR3 runs to 16 residues. The V segment lost 4 bases and the J segment 7 bases; nucleotides outside the gene matches: 17.

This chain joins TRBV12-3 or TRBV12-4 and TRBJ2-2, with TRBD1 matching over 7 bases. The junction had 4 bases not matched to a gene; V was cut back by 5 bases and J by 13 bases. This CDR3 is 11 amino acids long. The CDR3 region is CASSPDRVLFF. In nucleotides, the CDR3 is TGTGCCAGCAGTCCCGACAGGGTGCTGTTTTTT.

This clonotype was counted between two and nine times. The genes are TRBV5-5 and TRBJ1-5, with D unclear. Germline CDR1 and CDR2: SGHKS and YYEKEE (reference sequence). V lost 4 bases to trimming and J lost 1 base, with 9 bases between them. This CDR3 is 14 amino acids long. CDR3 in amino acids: CASSPTTSNQPQHF. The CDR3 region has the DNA TGTGCCAGCAGCCCGACTACGAGCAATCAGCCCCAGCATTTT. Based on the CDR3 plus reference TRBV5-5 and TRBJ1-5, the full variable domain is DAGVTQSPTHLIKTRGQQVTLRCSPISGHKSVSWYQQVLGQGPQFIFQYYEKEERGRGNFPDRFSARQFPNYSSELNVNALLLGDSALYLCASSPTTSNQPQHFGDGTRLSIL.

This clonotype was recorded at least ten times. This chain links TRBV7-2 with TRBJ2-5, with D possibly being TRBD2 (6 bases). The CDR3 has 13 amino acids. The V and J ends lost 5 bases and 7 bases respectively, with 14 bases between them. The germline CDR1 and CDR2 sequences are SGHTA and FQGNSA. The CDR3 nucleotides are TGTGCCAGCAGCGAAACTAGCTGGGGGACCCAGTACTTC. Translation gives CASSETSWGTQYF.

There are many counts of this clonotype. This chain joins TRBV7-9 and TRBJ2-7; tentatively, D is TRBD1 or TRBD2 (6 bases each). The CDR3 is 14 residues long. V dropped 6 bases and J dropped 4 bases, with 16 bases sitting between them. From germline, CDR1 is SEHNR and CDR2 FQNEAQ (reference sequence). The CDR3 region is CASSVGGGGYEQYF. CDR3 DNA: TGTGCCAGCAGTGTCGGGGGCGGAGGTTACGAGCAGTACTTC.

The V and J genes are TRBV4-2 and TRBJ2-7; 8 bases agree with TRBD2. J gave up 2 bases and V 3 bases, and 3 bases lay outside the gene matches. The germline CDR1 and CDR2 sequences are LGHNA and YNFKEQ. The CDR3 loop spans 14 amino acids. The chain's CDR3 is CASSHGGVAYEQYF. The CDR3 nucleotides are TGTGCCAGCAGCCACGGGGGGGTGGCCTACGAGCAGTACTTC.